The 16 T cell receptor beta chains listed next were all sequenced from one sample in a study of cytomegalovirus exposure and HLA in healthy donors. Measured with immunoSEQ multiplex PCR; TCRdb has only the in-frame clones, and not every one. The top ten hold 1.5% to 2.5% of the sample, which has 200,000 or so clones, 80% to 90% seen once. Source material: PBMCs. These receptors all stem from a young woman in good health and CMV-seropositive.

The V gene is TRBV29-1, the J gene TRBJ2-2, with TRBD2 identical over 10 bases. This CDR3 region has 16 residues. V lost 7 bases, J lost 10 bases, and 18 bases stayed unmatched. CDR1 and CDR2 from the germline V gene are SQVTM and ANQGSEA. The CDR3 reads CSAGASGSWALEELFF. CDR3 DNA: TGCAGCGCAGGGGCTAGCGGGAGTTGGGCCTTAGAGGAGCTGTTTTTT.

For the CDR3, the DNA is TGCAGTGTATCGGAAGCTTTCTTT. Translating gives CSVSEAFF. The V gene is TRBV20-1, the J gene TRBJ1-1, with D unclear. The V gene lost 7 bases and the J gene lost 8 bases, with 5 bases spanning the gap. Per germline, CDR1 DFQATT and CDR2 SNEGSKA (reference sequence). This CDR3 comprises 8 residues.

The chain uses TRBV5-1 and TRBJ2-7; 7 nucleotides align to TRBD1. CDR1 SGHRS and CDR2 YFSETQ come from the germline V gene. The CDR3 is made up of 14 amino acids. V dropped 7 bases and J dropped 2; count of bases not matched to a gene: 9. The CDR3 DNA follows: TGCGCCAGCGGGTTCCGGGACAGCACCTACGAGCAGTACTTC. This gives the protein CASGFRDSTYEQYF.

The chain has TRBV7-2 and TRBJ2-7, with 9 bases lining up with TRBD2. V lost 7 bases, J lost 3 bases, and 7 bases stayed unmatched. There are 14 residues in the CDR3. Germline CDR1 reads SGHTA; CDR2 reads FQGNSA. CDR3 sequence: CASMMASGIYEQYF. In DNA form, the CDR3 reads TGTGCCAGCATGATGGCTAGCGGGATCTACGAGCAGTACTTC. The full variable domain, completed using reference TRBV7-2 and TRBJ2-7, is GAGVSQSPSNKVTEKGKDVELRCDPISGHTALYWYRQSLGQGLEFLIYFQGNSAPDKSGLPSDRFSAERTGGSVSTLTIQRTQQEDSAVYLCASMMASGIYEQYFGPGTRLTVT.

J is TRBJ2-7 and V is TRBV4-2, with TRBD1 matching 10 bases. The V and J ends lost 3 bases and 2 bases, in that order; junction bases with no gene match: 19. CDR3 size: 20 residues. Per the germline V gene, CDR1 is LGHNA and CDR2 is YNFKEQ. CDR3 coding DNA: TGTGCCAGCAGCCACCCAAAGCGTTTTCAAGGGACAGGGGTCCCCTACGAGCAGTACTTC. Encoded protein: CASSHPKRFQGTGVPYEQYF.

The chain couples TRBV27 to TRBJ1-5; TRBD1 matches at 7 bases. Germline V lookup: CDR1 MNHEY, CDR2 SMNVEV (reference sequence). The CDR3 consists of 17 residues. V gave up 2 bases and J gave up 0 bases; unmatched junction bases: 7. The CDR3: CASSLTTGDVSNQPQHF. CDR3 bases: TGTGCCAGCAGTTTAACTACAGGGGACGTTAGCAATCAGCCCCAGCATTTT.

In this sample, this clone turned up once. J is TRBJ1-2 and V is TRBV28; D gene uncertain. V was cut by 6 bases and J by 8 bases, with 22 bases left in between. Germline V gene data show CDR1 as MDHEN and CDR2 as SYDVKM. The CDR3 extends over 15 amino acids. In nucleotides, the CDR3 is TGTGCCAGCAGCCTCTCCGCGGGTCACTCGATCGGCTACACCTTC. It specifies CASSLSAGHSIGYTF.

This chain uses TRBV18 with TRBJ2-7, with a tentative D call TRBD1 (6 bases). The germline gives CDR1 KGHSH, CDR2 LQKENI. V dropped 5 bases and J dropped 6 bases, with 11 bases sitting between them. The CDR3 is 12 residues long. Written as DNA, the CDR3 is TGTGCCAGCTCATTCGGACAGTCCGAGCAGTACTTC. Its protein is CASSFGQSEQYF.

The chain carries TRBV19 and TRBJ1-5; 7 bases map to TRBD1. The CDR3 totals 16 residues. V lost 9 bases, J lost 12 bases, and 23 bases stayed unmatched. Germline V gene data show CDR1 as LNHDA and CDR2 as SQIVND (reference sequence). The CDR3 loop is CASKREGAVGWKDQHF. CDR3 coding DNA: TGTGCCAGCAAACGAGAGGGGGCTGTGGGTTGGAAGGACCAGCATTTT.

Details on this clone: A junction boundary mismatches the germline segment, possibly from a read error. The gene calls are TRBV2 and TRBJ2-7, with D possibly being TRBD1 (6 bases). There are 15 residues in the CDR3. CDR1 and CDR2 (germline): SNHLY, FYNNEI. The CDR3, as DNA: TGTGCCAGTAGTGAAACAGGGCCGGGAACATACGAGCAGTACTTC. Its translation is CASSETGPGTYEQYF.

V and J are TRBV7-9 and TRBJ2-5; perhaps TRBD2 as D (5 bases). Germline CDR1 SEHNR, CDR2 FQNEAQ (reference sequence). The CDR3 runs to 13 residues. The V end lost 1 base, the J end lost 4 bases, and 7 bases lay between the germline ends. The CDR3 DNA reads TGTGCCAGCAGCTTAGACGGAGGAGAGACCCAGTACTTC. This translates into CASSLDGGETQYF.

The chain combines TRBV28 with TRBJ2-2, with D maybe TRBD2 (6 bases). V lost 5 bases and J 1 base, leaving 8 bases between the germline ends. Germline CDR1 and CDR2: MDHEN and SYDVKM. CDR3 length: 14 amino acids. The DNA for the CDR3 is TGTGCCAGCAGTCTGGGACTGAACACCGGGGAGCTGTTTTTT. This codes for CASSLGLNTGELFF.

Here the CDR3 DNA reads TGTGCCAGCAACCAGGTTGGCGGGAGACAAGAGACCCAGTACTTC. The encoded protein is CASNQVGGRQETQYF. The V gene is TRBV6-6, the J gene TRBJ2-5, with TRBD2 identical over 7 bases. The trim removed 7 bases at V and 2 bases at J, leaving 10 bases unmatched. The CDR3 has 15 residues. CDR1 is MNHNY and CDR2 is SVGAGI in the germline V gene (reference sequence).

V and J are TRBV27 and TRBJ2-2; possible D gene TRBD2, 5 bases. The germline V gene encodes CDR1 MNHEY and CDR2 SMNVEV (reference sequence). This CDR3 is built from 14 residues. Trimming took off 5 bases at V and 1 base at J, with 8 bases between the two ends. The CDR3 coding sequence is TGTGCCAGCAGTCCACGGGGGAACACCGGGGAGCTGTTTTTT. Translating it yields CASSPRGNTGELFF.

This rearrangement joins TRBV14 to TRBJ2-1; the match to TRBD2 covers 7 bases. The CDR3 contains 15 residues. J was trimmed by 5 bases and V by 4 bases; bases with no gene match: 8. CDR1 is SGHDN, CDR2 FVKESK, per germline. The CDR3 DNA sequence: TGTGCCAGCAGCCCCAACGGCGGGAGAAACAATGAGCAGTTCTTC. This translates into CASSPNGGRNNEQFF. The full variable domain, rest sourced from reference TRBV14 and TRBJ2-1, is EAGVTQFPSHSVIEKGQTVTLRCDPISGHDNLYWYRRVMGKEIKFLLHFVKESKQDESGMPNNRFLAERTGGTYSTLKVQPAELEDSGVYFCASSPNGGRNNEQFFGPGTRLTVL.

The chain links TRBV5-6 to TRBJ1-1, with unresolved D. The germline V gene encodes CDR1 SGHDT and CDR2 YYEEEE. With 4 bases removed from V and 2 bases from J, the gap between germline ends came to 9 bases. This CDR3 is 13 amino acids long. Here the CDR3 DNA reads TGTGCCAGCAGCCAACGGAGAAACACTGAAGCTTTCTTT. Translating it yields CASSQRRNTEAFF.